The 27 T cell receptor beta chains presented below share a single source sample, sequenced in a study of neurological immune-mediated disorders. MiXCR was run by TCRdb on the 5' RACE reads, yielding one entry per CDR3 protein. The profile shows about 80,000 distinct CDR3 sequences, less than 5.5% of them singletons. The specimen sequenced was PBMCs. Every receptor here comes from a woman aged 25-40 years with multiple sclerosis.

This clonotype was counted ten times or more. The chain is built from TRBV10-3 and TRBJ2-2; D may be TRBD1 or TRBD2 (6 bases each). Trimming cost V 10 bases and J 4 bases, with 19 bases left between them. The CDR3 is 15 residues long. Per the germline V gene, CDR1 is ENHRY and CDR2 is SYGVKD. The CDR3 protein is CASEAFGGGTGELFF. CDR3 coding DNA: TGTGCCAGCGAAGCGTTCGGGGGCGGCACCGGGGAGCTGTTTTTT.

This clonotype was seen at least ten times. The J gene is TRBJ1-4, the V gene TRBV5-1, with D uncertain. V was clipped by 0 bases and J by 7 bases, with 7 bases between them. The CDR3 is 13 amino acids. Germline V gene sequence: CDR1 SGHRS, CDR2 YFSETQ. CDR3 coding DNA: TGCGCCAGCAGCTTGGCTTTTAGTGAAAAACTGTTTTTT. It encodes CASSLAFSEKLFF.

There are a few counts of this clonotype. The rearrangement joins TRBV5-6 to TRBJ2-7, with 9 nucleotides matching TRBD1. This CDR3 contains 15 residues. J lost 3 bases, V lost 3 bases, and 7 bases had no gene match. The germline gives CDR1 SGHDT, CDR2 YYEEEE. The CDR3 region is CASSSPGQGFYEQYV. The CDR3 region has the DNA TGTGCCAGCAGCTCCCCAGGACAGGGGTTCTACGAGCAGTACGTC.

This clonotype was detected ten times or more. This chain connects TRBV28 to TRBJ1-6; D is perhaps TRBD1 (5 bases). CDR1 is MDHEN, CDR2 SYDVKM, per germline. CDR3 length: 16 amino acids. V lost 5 bases to trimming and J lost 2 bases, with 13 bases between them. As DNA, the CDR3 is TGTGCCAGCAGTCCTCCCCGGGGGGCCTATAATTCACCCCTCCACTTT. It encodes CASSPPRGAYNSPLHF.

This clonotype was recorded at least ten times. The chain couples TRBV5-1 to TRBJ1-6; TRBD1 is a possible D gene (6 bases). Between the trimmed V and J ends, which lost 2 bases and 8 bases, there was a span of 14 bases. Germline V CDR1 and CDR2: SGHRS, YFSETQ. The CDR3 consists of 15 residues. This CDR3 reads CASSLQERGYSPLHF. In DNA form, the CDR3 reads TGCGCCAGCAGCTTACAGGAAAGGGGGTATTCACCCCTCCACTTT.

The chain links TRBV7-2 to TRBJ1-2; tentative D call: TRBD1 (5 bases). CDR1 is SGHTA, CDR2 FQGNSA, per germline. V lost 5 bases to trimming and J lost 3 bases, with 16 bases between them. The CDR3 spans 15 residues. The CDR3 bases are TGTGCCAGCAGCCCGCGAGCCGGGACGTACTATGGCTACACCTTC. Residues: CASSPRAGTYYGYTF.

The rearrangement uses TRBV29-1 and TRBJ2-3; TRBD2 aligns across 9 bases. Per germline, CDR1 SQVTM and CDR2 ANQGSEA. The CDR3 covers 13 residues. Trimming took 8 bases from V and 4 from J; bases not matched to a gene: 7. The CDR3 sequence is CSTFAGGPDTQYF. DNA for the CDR3: TGCAGCACCTTTGCGGGGGGGCCAGATACGCAGTATTTT.

The V call is TRBV12-3 or TRBV12-4, the J call TRBJ2-2; D tentatively fits TRBD1 or TRBD2 (5 bases each). The CDR3 runs to 16 residues. V was trimmed by 4 bases and J by 3 bases, leaving 15 bases between them. The chain's CDR3 is CASSSWGSRHTGELFF. In DNA form, the CDR3 reads TGTGCCAGCAGTTCGTGGGGGAGCCGACACACCGGGGAGCTGTTTTTT.

In its sample, this clonotype was seen many times. The chain carries TRBV7-3 and TRBJ2-2, with D hard to call. CDR3 length: 14 amino acids. The germline CDR1 and CDR2 sequences are SGHTA and FQGTGA. V was pared by 5 bases and J by 1 base, with 8 bases between. CDR3 residues: CASSPDGNTGELFF. The CDR3 region has the DNA TGTGCCAGCAGCCCGGACGGGAACACCGGGGAGCTGTTTTTT.

This clonotype was seen at least ten times. This rearrangement joins TRBV3-1 to TRBJ2-5; no clear D. V gave up 0 bases and J gave up 0 bases, with 14 bases separating them. The CDR3 sequence is 17 residues long. In germline, CDR1 is LGHDT, CDR2 YNNKEL (reference sequence). CDR3 protein: CASSQDFRQYHQETQYF. As DNA, the CDR3 is TGTGCCAGCAGCCAAGATTTTAGGCAATACCACCAAGAGACCCAGTACTTC.

V gene TRBV5-1 combines with J gene TRBJ2-3; D tentatively reads TRBD1 or TRBD2 (5 bases each). V was shortened by 1 base and J by 4 bases, with 13 bases between the two germline ends. Germline values: CDR1 SGHRS, CDR2 YFSETQ. CDR3 size: 15 residues. For the CDR3, the DNA is TGCGCCAGCAGCTTGATGGGGGTGGAAGCAGATACGCAGTATTTT. It yields the protein CASSLMGVEADTQYF.

This clonotype has at least ten counts. The chain joins TRBV4-1 to TRBJ1-4; the D gene is possibly TRBD1 (6 bases). Germline CDR1 MGHRA, CDR2 YSYEKL. V was pared by 4 bases and J by 5 bases, with 20 bases between. This CDR3 contains 17 residues. CDR3 protein: CASSRHLWTAKNEKLFF. CDR3 coding DNA: TGCGCCAGCAGCCGACATCTTTGGACAGCCAAAAATGAAAAACTGTTTTTT.

This clonotype was observed a few times. V gene TRBV20-1 combines with J gene TRBJ2-1, with 8 bases that match TRBD2. The CDR3 totals 16 residues. Germline lookup yields CDR1 DFQATT and CDR2 SNEGSKA (reference sequence). The junction had 9 bases not matched to a gene; V was cut back by 5 bases and J by 0 bases. CDR3 in amino acids: CSAPKTSGSSYNEQFF. The CDR3 DNA reads TGCAGTGCTCCTAAAACTAGCGGCAGCTCCTACAATGAGCAGTTCTTC.

This clonotype was recorded at least ten times. The gene calls are TRBV10-1 and TRBJ1-3; the D gene is possibly TRBD1 (5 bases). CDR1 WNHNN and CDR2 SYGVQD come from the germline V gene (reference sequence). V shed 10 bases and J shed 0 bases, with 10 bases lying between them. The CDR3 totals 13 residues. The CDR3 DNA sequence: TGCGCCAACACAGGCAGCTCTGGAAACACCATATATTTT. Encoded protein: CANTGSSGNTIYF.

This clonotype was picked up many times. The chain joins TRBV6-6 to TRBJ2-7; the match to TRBD1 covers 11 bases. V shed 2 bases and J 2 bases; nucleotides not matched to a gene: 5. CDR1 and CDR2 from the germline V gene are MNHNY and SVGAGI (reference sequence). The length of the CDR3 is 16 residues. The CDR3 sequence is CASSYGTGGSTYEQYV. For the CDR3, the DNA is TGTGCCAGCAGTTACGGGACAGGGGGTTCCACCTACGAGCAGTACGTC.

This clonotype has a count of ten or more. Being one base from a much bigger clone, this may be a read error. The chain employs TRBV2 and TRBJ2-5, with TRBD2 matching 8 bases. Losses at the gene ends were 7 bases for V and 7 bases for J; bases not matched to a gene: 8. Germline-derived CDR1 and CDR2 are SNHLY and FYNNEI. There are 13 residues in the CDR3. CDR3 loop: CASNGGGKGTQYF. The DNA of the CDR3 is TGTGCCAGCAACGGCGGGGGGAAAGGGACCCAGTACTTC.

This clonotype was seen many times. The rearrangement uses TRBV28 and TRBJ2-2; D possibly corresponds to TRBD1 (6 bases). This CDR3 spans 16 amino acids. Trimming shortened V by 6 bases and J by 3 bases, and 17 bases separated the two germline ends. Germline values: CDR1 MDHEN, CDR2 SYDVKM. The CDR3: CASSLIQGLDTGELFF. The CDR3 DNA is TGTGCCAGCAGCTTGATACAGGGCCTCGACACCGGGGAGCTGTTTTTT.

This clonotype came up many times. This chain links TRBV12-3 or TRBV12-4 with TRBJ2-3; D perhaps matches TRBD1 (6 bases). V shed 2 bases and J shed 1 base, with 10 bases lying between them. The CDR3 covers 15 residues. The CDR3 region has the DNA TGTGCCAGCAGTTTATGGGGGCAAGGCACAGATACGCAGTATTTT. This gives the protein CASSLWGQGTDTQYF.

Comments on this clonotype: A much larger clone differs by one base, so this may be a read error. The V call is TRBV20-1, the J call TRBJ2-7; the D is unclear. CDR1 and CDR2 (germline): DFQATT, SNEGSKA (reference sequence). V lost 0 bases to trimming and J lost 7 bases, with 13 bases between them. The CDR3 length is 13 residues. CDR3 loop: CSAREVYEEEQYF. The CDR3 DNA follows: TGCAGTGCTAGAGAGGTTTACGAGGAAGAGCAGTACTTC.

This clonotype was picked up a small number of times. V gene TRBV7-9 combines with J gene TRBJ1-2; 7 bases are shared with TRBD1. The CDR3 spans 17 residues. Germline V gene data show CDR1 as SEHNR and CDR2 as FQNEAQ (reference sequence). Trimming cost V 5 bases and J 3 bases; bases outside gene matches: 15. The CDR3 DNA follows: TGTGCCAGCAGCATTGGACAGGACCGGGAGTTTCACTATGGCTACACCTTC. It specifies CASSIGQDREFHYGYTF.

This clonotype was picked up many times. V is TRBV5-5 and J is TRBJ1-1, with TRBD1 matching 7 bases. The CDR3 is 14 residues long. The J segment lost 4 bases and the V segment lost 3 bases, leaving 6 bases of the junction unmatched. The germline gives CDR1 SGHKS, CDR2 YYEKEE (reference sequence). The CDR3 sequence: CASSYGKGATEAFF. Here the CDR3 DNA reads TGTGCCAGCAGCTACGGTAAGGGGGCCACTGAAGCTTTCTTT.

This clonotype was observed at least ten times. This chain joins TRBV5-1 and TRBJ1-2; TRBD1 agrees at 7 bases. The CDR3 runs 15 residues. After removal of 0 bases from V and 2 bases from J, the junction contained 4 bases not matched to a gene. Germline V gene sequence: CDR1 SGHRS, CDR2 YFSETQ. In nucleotides, the CDR3 is TGCGCCAGCAGCTTGGGTTTACAGGGGAACTATGGCTACACCTTC. Translation gives CASSLGLQGNYGYTF.

The chain carries TRBV7-9 and TRBJ2-4; possible D gene TRBD2, 7 bases. The germline gives CDR1 SEHNR, CDR2 FQNEAQ (reference sequence). This CDR3 is 14 amino acids long. V was pared by 8 bases and J by 4 bases, with 15 bases between. DNA of the CDR3: TGTGCCAGCGCGGGGGCGTACGAAAAAAACATTCAGTACTTC. This encodes CASAGAYEKNIQYF.

There are many counts of this clonotype. Here the CDR3 reads CASSVEGFSYNEQFF. CDR3 sequence (DNA): TGTGCCAGCAGCGTAGAGGGGTTTTCCTACAATGAGCAGTTCTTC. The genes are TRBV9 and TRBJ2-1; a possible D gene is TRBD1 (5 bases). This CDR3 has 15 residues. CDR1 and CDR2 (germline): SGDLS, YYNGEE. The V and J ends lost 0 bases and 1 base respectively, with 8 bases between them.

This clonotype was counted at least ten times. J is TRBJ2-3 and V is TRBV2, with TRBD2 matching 9 bases. CDR1 SNHLY and CDR2 FYNNEI come from the germline V gene. This CDR3 contains 12 residues. The junction had 7 bases not matched to a gene; V was cut back by 8 bases and J by 10 bases. CDR3 nucleotide sequence: TGTGCCAGCCTAGGGCAGCGGGAGGCGCAGTATTTT. Its translation: CASLGQREAQYF.

This clonotype was seen ten or more times. The chain recombines TRBV12-3 or TRBV12-4 with TRBJ1-6; TRBD1 agrees at 8 bases. The CDR3 spans 14 residues. Trimming cost V 8 bases and J 2 bases; bases outside gene matches: 2. The chain's CDR3 is CASSTGAYNSPLHF. In nucleotides, the CDR3 is TGTGCCAGCTCGACAGGGGCCTATAATTCACCCCTCCACTTT.

This clonotype was recorded at least ten times. V gene TRBV20-1 combines with J gene TRBJ2-1; D gene uncertain. The CDR3 has 11 amino acids. Looked up from germline, CDR1 is DFQATT and CDR2 is SNEGSKA (reference sequence). The ends were cut back, 4 bases at V and 4 bases at J, with 5 bases in the middle. The chain's CDR3 is CSAITYNEQFF. The DNA of the CDR3 is TGCAGTGCTATAACTTACAATGAGCAGTTCTTC.